The clone carrying this T cell receptor beta chain showed up just a few times. The antigen remains unidentified. The PCR made use of 60 Vbeta and 13 Jbeta primers. Clones were sequenced by immunoSEQ multiplex PCR, and TCRdb holds only the in-frame ones, with some missing. The data show 65,000 or so clones, 62% seen once. This record belongs to a study of cytomegalovirus exposure and HLA in healthy donors. Study observations and caveats: Reportedly, TCR beta sequences accurately predicted HLA-A and HLA-B alleles in most subjects.

Specimen: PBMCs. This sequence originates from a man aged 25 to 40 in good health and CMV-seronegative.

Here the CDR3 reads CASSLGQGRTDTQYF. The DNA of the CDR3 is TGCGCCAGCAGCCTCGGACAGGGGCGGACAGATACGCAGTATTTT. V gene TRBV4-1 combines with J gene TRBJ2-3; the match to TRBD1 covers 9 bases. The CDR3 spans 15 residues. Looked up from germline, CDR1 is MGHRA and CDR2 is YSYEKL. V was clipped by 4 bases and J by 3 bases; unmatched bases: 5.